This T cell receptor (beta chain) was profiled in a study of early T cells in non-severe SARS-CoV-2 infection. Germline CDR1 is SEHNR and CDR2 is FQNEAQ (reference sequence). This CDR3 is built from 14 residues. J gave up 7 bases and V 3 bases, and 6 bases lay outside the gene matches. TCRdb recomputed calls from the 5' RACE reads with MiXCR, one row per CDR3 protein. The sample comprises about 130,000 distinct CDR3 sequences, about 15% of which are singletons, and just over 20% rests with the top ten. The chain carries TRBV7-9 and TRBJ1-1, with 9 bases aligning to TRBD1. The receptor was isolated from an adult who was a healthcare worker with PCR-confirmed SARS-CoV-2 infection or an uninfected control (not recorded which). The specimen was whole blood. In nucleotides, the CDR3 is TGTGCCAGCAGCTTTACAGGGGGCGAGGGTGAAGCTTTCTTT. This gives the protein CASSFTGGEGEAFF.